The next 20 T cell receptor beta chains were all read from a single sample in a study of shared clonotypes between healthy human individuals (TCRdb year 2020). Libraries were made using the immunoSEQ multiplex PCR assay. As stored in TCRdb, this immuneACCESS dataset retains in-frame rearrangements with V and J assigned. A fraction of the clones does not appear; measured against another copy, unresolved V genes explain less than half of the discrepancy, and the remainder lacks a known reason. This sample holds more than 2 million clones; roughly 96% were observed only once. The ten top clones hold approximately 0.13% of the sample. Sequencing was carried out using naive CD4+ T cells sorted from blood. The cell subset or site label, as the study defines it: CD45RA+ positively selected. Receptors were obtained from a young man in good health.

The chain is built from TRBV9 and TRBJ2-2; 8 positions match TRBD1. Germline CDR1 is SGDLS and CDR2 is YYNGEE. The CDR3 length is 17 residues. Trimming at V came to 2 bases and at J to 1 base, leaving 7 bases not matched to a gene. CDR3 loop: CASSVGLQGENTGELFF. The CDR3, as DNA: TGTGCCAGCAGCGTGGGATTACAGGGGGAGAACACCGGGGAGCTGTTTTTT.

Written as DNA, the CDR3 is TGTGCCAGCAGAAGACAGGTCCTTGCTAACTATGGCTACACCTTC. Translated: CASRRQVLANYGYTF. The chain uses TRBV2 and TRBJ1-2; TRBD1 is a possible D gene (6 bases). The germline V gene encodes CDR1 SNHLY and CDR2 FYNNEI. The CDR3 is made up of 15 amino acids. Trimming stripped 6 bases from V and 0 bases from J, with 14 bases between.

V usage is TRBV7-6 and J usage is TRBJ1-2; perhaps TRBD1 as D (6 bases). Germline-derived CDR1 and CDR2 are SGHVS and FNYEAQ. The CDR3 sequence is 16 residues long. The V gene lost 5 bases and the J gene lost 4 bases, with 20 bases spanning the gap. This CDR3 reads CASSLDEGGAGYGYTF. Written as DNA, the CDR3 is TGTGCCAGCAGCCTAGACGAGGGGGGCGCCGGCTATGGCTACACCTTC.

CDR3 sequence (DNA): TGTGCCAGCAGCTTAGTTCCGGTCGTGAACACTGAAGCTTTCTTT. This encodes CASSLVPVVNTEAFF. This rearrangement joins TRBV11-2 to TRBJ1-1; D gene uncertain. Trimming took 1 base from V and 0 from J, leaving 9 bases between them. CDR3 length: 15 residues. Germline CDR1 reads SGHAT; CDR2 reads FQNNGV.

The chain carries TRBV28 and TRBJ1-6; TRBD1 matches 9 bases. V was clipped by 2 bases and J by 7 bases; unmatched bases: 3. This CDR3 has 15 residues. The germline CDR1 and CDR2 sequences are MDHEN and SYDVKM. CDR3 in DNA: TGTGCCAGCAGTTTACCCGGGACAGGGAATTCACCCCTCCACTTT. Translating it yields CASSLPGTGNSPLHF. The variable domain in full, with the rest retrieved from reference TRBV28 and TRBJ1-6, is DVKVTQSSRYLVKRTGEKVFLECVQDMDHENMFWYRQDPGLGLRLIYFSYDVKMKEKGDIPEGYSVSREKKERFSLILESASTNQTSMYLCASSLPGTGNSPLHFGNGTRLTVT.

The chain joins TRBV5-1 to TRBJ2-5, with 9 nucleotides matching TRBD2. Unmatched junction bases numbered 4, after V lost 4 bases and J lost 3 bases. Looked up from germline, CDR1 is SGHRS and CDR2 is YFSETQ. The CDR3 is 14 residues long. The CDR3 DNA reads TGCGCCAGCAGCGCGGGGGGGACAAAAGAGACCCAGTACTTC. Translating gives CASSAGGTKETQYF.

The V call is TRBV2, the J call TRBJ2-1; D gene uncertain. Trimming took off 1 base at V and 6 bases at J, with 7 bases between the two ends. The CDR3 runs 13 residues. Germline-derived CDR1 and CDR2 are SNHLY and FYNNEI. CDR3 loop: CASSEGYVNEQFF. The DNA for the CDR3 is TGTGCCAGCAGTGAAGGGTACGTCAATGAGCAGTTCTTC.

This clone was seen only once. One junction end disagrees with the germline gene, perhaps due to a read error. The V call is TRBV7-7, the J call TRBJ2-5; 9 bases map to TRBD1. This CDR3 has 15 residues. Germline V gene lookup returns CDR1 SSHAT and CDR2 FNYEAQ (reference sequence). The CDR3 nucleotides are TGTGCTAGCAGCTCAGGGACAGGGATTGCAGAGACCCAGTACTTC. Translation: CASSSGTGIAETQYF.

V gene TRBV5-4 combines with J gene TRBJ2-5; 13 bases fit TRBD2. Germline V gene lookup returns CDR1 SGHNT and CDR2 YYREEE (reference sequence). CDR3 length: 17 amino acids. Unmatched junction bases numbered 12, after V lost 5 bases and J lost 5 bases. The CDR3 DNA follows: TGTGCCAGCAGTTCCTCAGGACTAGCGGGAGTAAGGGAGACCCAGTACTTC. Translated, it gives CASSSSGLAGVRETQYF.

The chain carries TRBV29-1 and TRBJ2-5; a weak D match, TRBD1 (5 bases). The length of the CDR3 is 12 residues. V was trimmed by 4 bases and J by 2 bases, leaving 8 bases between them. The germline CDR1 and CDR2 sequences are SQVTM and ANQGSEA. The CDR3 DNA reads TGCAGCGTTGCACAGGTACAAGAGACCCAGTACTTC. It encodes CSVAQVQETQYF.

V and J are TRBV6-6 and TRBJ2-7, with a possible D match to TRBD2 (6 bases). V dropped 7 bases and J dropped 4 bases, with 14 bases sitting between them. CDR3 length equals 13 residues. Germline V lookup: CDR1 MNHNY, CDR2 SVGAGI (reference sequence). The CDR3 bases are TGTGCCAGCACCGGAGGGATGGAGTACGAGCAGTACTTC. Encoded protein: CASTGGMEYEQYF.

The V and J genes are TRBV18 and TRBJ2-7; TRBD1 matches at 9 bases. This CDR3 contains 14 residues. The junction had 6 bases not matched to a gene; V was cut back by 3 bases and J by 6 bases. From germline, CDR1 is KGHSH and CDR2 LQKENI. CDR3 in amino acids: CASSPGTGRLEQYF. CDR3 coding DNA: TGTGCCAGCTCACCTGGGACAGGGCGACTCGAGCAGTACTTC.

The rearrangement uses TRBV9 and TRBJ2-1; tentative D call: TRBD2 (7 bases). Germline-derived CDR1 and CDR2 are SGDLS and YYNGEE. V shed 3 bases and J shed 6 bases, with 16 bases lying between them. This CDR3 has 15 amino acids. The CDR3 protein is CASSDGGGPPNEQFF. In DNA form, the CDR3 reads TGTGCCAGCAGCGATGGCGGGGGCCCCCCCAATGAGCAGTTCTTC.

The chain recombines TRBV6-6 with TRBJ2-7; 13 positions agree with TRBD2. The CDR3 runs to 16 residues. Losses at the gene ends were 2 bases for V and 3 bases for J; bases not matched to a gene: 4. Germline V lookup: CDR1 MNHNY, CDR2 SVGAGI (reference sequence). In DNA form, the CDR3 reads TGTGCCAGCAGTTACCGGACTAGCGGGAGTGGCTACGAGCAGTACTTC. It translates to CASSYRTSGSGYEQYF.

V is TRBV11-1 and J is TRBJ1-6, with a weak D call TRBD1 (5 bases). CDR3 size: 15 residues. V was pared by 5 bases and J by 7 bases, with 15 bases between. Looked up from germline, CDR1 is SGHAT and CDR2 is FQDESV (reference sequence). This CDR3 is CASSLGRGGNSPLHF. CDR3 nucleotide sequence: TGTGCCAGCAGCCTGGGGAGGGGTGGAAATTCACCCCTCCACTTT. Looking up the rest from reference TRBV11-1 and TRBJ1-6 gives the full variable domain: EAEVAQSPRYKITEKSQAVAFWCDPISGHATLYWYRQILGQGPELLVQFQDESVVDDSQLPKDRFSAERLKGVDSTLKIQPAELGDSAMYLCASSLGRGGNSPLHFGNGTRLTVT.

V is TRBV5-1 and J is TRBJ2-3; 7 bases map to TRBD2. Trimming took 4 bases from V and 8 from J; bases not matched to a gene: 10. The CDR3 covers 14 residues. Germline lookup yields CDR1 SGHRS and CDR2 YFSETQ. The CDR3 here is CASSSAGESGTQYF. CDR3 DNA: TGCGCCAGCAGCAGCGCGGGAGAATCGGGTACGCAGTATTTT.

The chain links TRBV6-4 to TRBJ2-3, with 10 bases identical to TRBD2. Germline assignment: CDR1 MRHNA and CDR2 SNTAGT. The junction had 8 bases not matched to a gene; V was cut back by 10 bases and J by 1 base. This CDR3 is built from 15 residues. The CDR3 DNA is TGTGCCACCCGCCCGGGGACTAGCGGCACAGATACGCAGTATTTT. Residues: CATRPGTSGTDTQYF.

The J gene is TRBJ2-7, the V gene TRBV18; D is unclear. There are 14 residues in the CDR3. V lost 2 bases and J 3 bases, leaving 11 bases between the germline ends. The germline V gene has CDR1 KGHSH and CDR2 LQKENI. The CDR3 DNA sequence: TGTGCCAGCTCACCATTGGCAGGTAACTACGAGCAGTACTTC. It codes for CASSPLAGNYEQYF.

The rearrangement joins TRBV25-1 to TRBJ1-4, with TRBD1 as a possible D gene (6 bases). CDR1 MGHDK and CDR2 SYGVNS come from the germline V gene. V lost 4 bases and J 7 bases, leaving 16 bases between the germline ends. This CDR3 is built from 15 residues. CDR3 bases: TGTGCCAGCAGTGGAACAGGGATGGGAGTTGAAAAACTGTTTTTT. This translates into CASSGTGMGVEKLFF.

This clone has only one observation. The V and J genes are TRBV7-2 and TRBJ2-7; D is perhaps TRBD1 or TRBD2 (5 bases each). V was pared by 5 bases and J by 3 bases, with 17 bases between. The V gene's germline CDR1 is SGHTA and CDR2 FQGNSA. The CDR3 covers 15 residues. The CDR3 DNA reads TGTGCCAGCAGCCAAGATCGGGACCGAAACTACGAGCAGTACTTC. Translation gives CASSQDRDRNYEQYF.